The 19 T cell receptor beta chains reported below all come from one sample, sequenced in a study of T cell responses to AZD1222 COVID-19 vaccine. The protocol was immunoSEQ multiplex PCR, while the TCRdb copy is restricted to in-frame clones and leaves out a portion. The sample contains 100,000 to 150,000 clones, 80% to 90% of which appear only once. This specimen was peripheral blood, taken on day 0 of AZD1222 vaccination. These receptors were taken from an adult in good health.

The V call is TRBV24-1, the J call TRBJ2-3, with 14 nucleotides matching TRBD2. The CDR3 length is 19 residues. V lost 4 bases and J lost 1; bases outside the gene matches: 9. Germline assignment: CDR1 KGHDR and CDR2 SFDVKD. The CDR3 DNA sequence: TGTGCCACCAGTGAGCCCGGGACTAGCGGGGGAGGGGGCACAGATACGCAGTATTTT. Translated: CATSEPGTSGGGGTDTQYF.

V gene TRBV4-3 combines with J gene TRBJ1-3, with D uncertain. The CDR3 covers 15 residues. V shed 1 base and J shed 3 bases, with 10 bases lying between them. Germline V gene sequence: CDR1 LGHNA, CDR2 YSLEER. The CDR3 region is CASSQVGSSGNTIYF. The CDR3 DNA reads TGCGCCAGCAGCCAAGTGGGGTCTAGTGGAAACACCATATATTTT.

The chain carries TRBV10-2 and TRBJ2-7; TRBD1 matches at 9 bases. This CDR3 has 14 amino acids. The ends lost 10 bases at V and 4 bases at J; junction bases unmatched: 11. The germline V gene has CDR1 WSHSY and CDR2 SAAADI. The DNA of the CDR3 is TGCGCCACCAGGCGGGACAGGGTATATTACGAGCAGTACTTC. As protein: CATRRDRVYYEQYF.

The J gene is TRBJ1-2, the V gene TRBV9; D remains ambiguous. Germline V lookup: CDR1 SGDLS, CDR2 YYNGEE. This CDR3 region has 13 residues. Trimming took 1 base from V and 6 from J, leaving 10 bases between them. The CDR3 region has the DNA TGTGCCAGCAGCGTAAATCCAGGAGATGGCTACACCTTC. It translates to CASSVNPGDGYTF.

The DNA for the CDR3 is TGTGCCAGCAGTTACTCGTTCTCTGGAAACACCATATATTTT. Translating it yields CASSYSFSGNTIYF. This rearrangement joins TRBV6-5 to TRBJ1-3; D gene ambiguous. The V gene lost 0 bases and the J gene lost 0 bases, with 3 bases spanning the gap. Germline V gives CDR1 MNHEY, CDR2 SVGAGI. This CDR3 comprises 14 residues.

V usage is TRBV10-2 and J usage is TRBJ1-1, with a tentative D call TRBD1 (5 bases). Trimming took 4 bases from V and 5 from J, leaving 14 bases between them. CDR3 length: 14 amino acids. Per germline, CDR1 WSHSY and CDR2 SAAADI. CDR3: CASSAVLGVTEAFF. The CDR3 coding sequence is TGCGCCAGCAGTGCGGTCCTGGGGGTAACTGAAGCTTTCTTT.

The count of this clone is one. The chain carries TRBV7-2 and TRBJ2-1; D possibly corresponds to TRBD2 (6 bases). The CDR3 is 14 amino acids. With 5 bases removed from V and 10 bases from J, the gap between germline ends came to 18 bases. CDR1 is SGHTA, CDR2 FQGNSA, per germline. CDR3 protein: CASSPLNGAGEQFF. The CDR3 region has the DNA TGTGCCAGCAGCCCCCTGAATGGCGCGGGGGAGCAGTTCTTC.

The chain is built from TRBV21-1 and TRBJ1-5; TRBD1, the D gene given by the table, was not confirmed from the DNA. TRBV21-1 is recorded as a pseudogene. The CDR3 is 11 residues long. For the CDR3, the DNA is TGTGCCAGCAGCCCATATCAGCCCCAGCATTTT. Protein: CASSPYQPQHF.

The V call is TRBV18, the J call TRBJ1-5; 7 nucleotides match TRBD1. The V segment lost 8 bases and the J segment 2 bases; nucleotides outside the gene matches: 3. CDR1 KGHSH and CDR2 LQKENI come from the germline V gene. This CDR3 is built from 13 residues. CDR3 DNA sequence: TGTGCCAGCGATGGGACAGGCAATCAGCCCCAGCATTTT. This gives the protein CASDGTGNQPQHF.

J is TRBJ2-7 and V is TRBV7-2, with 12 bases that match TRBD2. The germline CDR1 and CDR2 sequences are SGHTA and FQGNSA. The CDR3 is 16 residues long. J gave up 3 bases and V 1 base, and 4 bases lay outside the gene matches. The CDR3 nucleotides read TGTGCCAGCAGCTTAGAGGGGACTAGCGGGCTCTACGAGCAGTACTTC. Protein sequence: CASSLEGTSGLYEQYF.

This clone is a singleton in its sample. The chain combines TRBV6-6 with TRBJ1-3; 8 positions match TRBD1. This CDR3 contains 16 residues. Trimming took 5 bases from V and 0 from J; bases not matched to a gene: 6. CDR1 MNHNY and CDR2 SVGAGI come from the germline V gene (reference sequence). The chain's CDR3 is CASSKTGASSGNTIYF. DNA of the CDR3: TGTGCCAGCAGTAAGACAGGGGCGAGCTCTGGAAACACCATATATTTT.

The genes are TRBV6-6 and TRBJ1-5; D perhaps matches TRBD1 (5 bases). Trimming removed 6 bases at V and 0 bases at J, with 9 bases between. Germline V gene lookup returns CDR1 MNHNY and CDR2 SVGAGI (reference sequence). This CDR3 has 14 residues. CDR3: CASRDISSNQPQHF. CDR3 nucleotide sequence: TGTGCCAGCAGGGACATTTCTAGCAATCAGCCCCAGCATTTT.

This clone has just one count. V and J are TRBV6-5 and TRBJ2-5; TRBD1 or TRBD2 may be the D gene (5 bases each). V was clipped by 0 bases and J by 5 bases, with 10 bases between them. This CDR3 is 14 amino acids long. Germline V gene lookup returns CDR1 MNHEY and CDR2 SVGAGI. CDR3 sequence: CASSYSGERETQYF. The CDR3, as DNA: TGTGCCAGCAGTTACTCAGGGGAGCGGGAGACCCAGTACTTC.

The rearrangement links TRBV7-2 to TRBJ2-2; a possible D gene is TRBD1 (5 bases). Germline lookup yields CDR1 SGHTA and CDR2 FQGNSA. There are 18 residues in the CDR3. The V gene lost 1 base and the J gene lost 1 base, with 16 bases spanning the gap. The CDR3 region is CASSLEGSNGRNTGELFF. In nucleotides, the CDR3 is TGTGCCAGCAGCTTAGAGGGGTCAAATGGACGGAACACCGGGGAGCTGTTTTTT.

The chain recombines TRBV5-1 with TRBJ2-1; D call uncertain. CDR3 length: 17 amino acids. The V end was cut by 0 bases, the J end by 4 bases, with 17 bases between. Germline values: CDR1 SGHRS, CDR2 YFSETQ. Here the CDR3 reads CASSLGIDPRDYNEQFF. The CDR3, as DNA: TGCGCCAGCAGCTTGGGTATCGACCCTAGGGATTACAATGAGCAGTTCTTC.

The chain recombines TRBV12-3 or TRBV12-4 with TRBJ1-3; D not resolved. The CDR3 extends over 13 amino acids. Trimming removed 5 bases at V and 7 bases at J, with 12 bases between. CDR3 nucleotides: TGTGCCAGCAGTCCATACCTAAGGAACACCATATATTTT. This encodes CASSPYLRNTIYF.

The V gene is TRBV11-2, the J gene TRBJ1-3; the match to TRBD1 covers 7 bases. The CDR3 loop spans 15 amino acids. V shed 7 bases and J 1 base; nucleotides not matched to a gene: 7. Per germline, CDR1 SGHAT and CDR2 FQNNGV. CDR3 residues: CASNLMTGSGNTIYF. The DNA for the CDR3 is TGTGCCAGCAACCTAATGACAGGGTCTGGAAACACCATATATTTT.

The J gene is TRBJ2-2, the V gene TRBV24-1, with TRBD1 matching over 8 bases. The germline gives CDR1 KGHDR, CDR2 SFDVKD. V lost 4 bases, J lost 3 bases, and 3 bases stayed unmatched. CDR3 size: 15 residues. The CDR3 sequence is CATSETDRDTGELFF. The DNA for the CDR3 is TGTGCCACCAGTGAAACGGACAGGGACACCGGGGAGCTGTTTTTT.

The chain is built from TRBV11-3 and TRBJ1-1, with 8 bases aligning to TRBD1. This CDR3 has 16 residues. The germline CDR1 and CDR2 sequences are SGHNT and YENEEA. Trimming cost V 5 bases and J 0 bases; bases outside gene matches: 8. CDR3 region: CASSPRGDRLNTEAFF. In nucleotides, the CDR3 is TGTGCCAGCAGCCCAAGAGGGGACAGGTTGAACACTGAAGCTTTCTTT. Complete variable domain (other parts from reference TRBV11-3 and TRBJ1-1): EAGVVQSPRYKIIEKKQPVAFWCNPISGHNTLYWYLQNLGQGPELLIRYENEEAVDDSQLPKDRFSAERLKGVDSTLKIQPAELGDSAVYLCASSPRGDRLNTEAFFGQGTRLTVV.